This entry lists 2 T cell receptor beta chains sequenced from one sample in a study of CD8 T cells in Susac syndrome. With random hexamers, reverse transcription was performed on roughly 0.5 to 1 ug of RNA. MiXCR was run by TCRdb on the immunoSEQ multiplex PCR reads, yielding one entry per CDR3 protein. This sample has 130,000 to 150,000 distinct CDR3 sequences, with 94% found just once. The specimen sequenced was CD4+ T cells from PBMCs. These receptors came from a human donor in good health.

The CDR3 sequence: CASVLSVSGTGRGDTEAFF. The CDR3 nucleotides are TGTGCCAGCGTACTGTCGGTTTCCGGGACAGGGAGAGGGGACACTGAAGCTTTCTTT. This sequence joins TRBV12-3 or TRBV12-4 and TRBJ1-1, with TRBD1 matching over 9 bases. Trimming removed 8 bases from V and 3 bases from J; junction bases left unmatched: 22. This CDR3 is built from 19 residues.

The gene calls are TRBV27 and TRBJ2-2; no reliable D call. Trimming cost V 3 bases and J 1 base, with 9 bases left between them. The CDR3 sequence is 15 residues long. Germline values: CDR1 MNHEY, CDR2 SMNVEV (reference sequence). The CDR3 sequence is CASSFWGMNTGELFF. DNA for the CDR3: TGTGCCAGCAGTTTTTGGGGTATGAACACCGGGGAGCTGTTTTTT.